This T cell receptor (beta chain) was sequenced in a study of cytomegalovirus exposure and HLA in healthy donors. Overall study findings and caveats: Across donors, presence/absence analyses took sequencing depth to be roughly uniform.

In the PCR, 60 Vbeta and 13 Jbeta primers were used. Data came from immunoSEQ multiplex PCR; TCRdb stores just in-frame clones and leaves some out. The sample lists over 140,000 clones; approximately 80% were seen once. V was pared by 1 base and J by 8 bases, with 8 bases of the junction left unmatched. CDR1 is GTSNPN, CDR2 SVGIG, per germline (reference sequence). The CDR3 is made up of 15 amino acids. A note on this clone: Antigen unknown.

V is TRBV30 and J is TRBJ1-4; 9 positions match TRBD1. Material: PBMCs. This sequence was found in a man aged 45-65 years in good health and CMV-seronegative. This chain's CDR3 is CAWSGQGGVGEKLFF. CDR3 DNA sequence: TGTGCCTGGAGTGGACAGGGGGGCGTGGGCGAAAAACTGTTTTTT.